This entry features one TCR beta chain sequence. Germline loops: CDR1 SGHTA, CDR2 FQGNSA. Trimming stripped 2 bases from V and 2 bases from J, with 16 bases between. CDR3 length: 16 amino acids. Some clones are missing from TCRdb's copy, which holds only in-frame ones; the method was immunoSEQ multiplex PCR. There are some 40,000 clones in the sample; under 90% occur only once, and about 3.4% lies in the top ten. The record originates from a study of somatic mutations in cytotoxic T cells in rheumatoid arthritis. The TCR originated in a man aged 35 to 55 in good health. Specimen: CD8+ T cells sorted from blood. The chain joins TRBV7-2 to TRBJ2-7; D remains unclear. CDR3 protein: CASSLKREEWAYEQYF. CDR3 DNA: TGTGCCAGCAGCTTAAAAAGAGAGGAATGGGCCTACGAGCAGTACTTC.